The 19 T cell receptor beta chains in this list originate from one sample, sequenced in a study of spatial heterogeneity in lung cancer. TCRdb independently ran MiXCR on the 5' RACE reads; one entry per CDR3 protein. The table includes around 87,000 distinct CDR3 sequences, 9.5% to 15% detected once. Time point given: sample taken at primary tumor resection. Tumor, nontumor lung or frozen PBMC supplied whole RNA, sequenced without sorting. This sample comprised PBMCs, obtained at surgery. These receptors were taken from a male donor with early-stage non-small cell lung cancer.

This clonotype has ten or more counts. The V and J genes are TRBV11-2 and TRBJ1-1, with D possibly matching TRBD1 (6 bases). Germline V lookup: CDR1 SGHAT, CDR2 FQNNGV. V lost 2 bases and J lost 1, with 11 bases in between. This CDR3 has 15 amino acids. The CDR3 region is CASSLPVQGNTEAFF. CDR3 DNA sequence: TGTGCCAGCAGCTTACCGGTACAGGGGAACACTGAAGCTTTCTTT.

The gene calls are TRBV27 and TRBJ1-6; D not resolved. The CDR3 extends over 14 amino acids. Germline V gives CDR1 MNHEY, CDR2 SMNVEV (reference sequence). V lost 6 bases and J 10 bases, leaving 16 bases between the germline ends. CDR3 coding DNA: TGTGCCAGCAGCTCCCGGCAAGGGCAGTCACCCCTCCACTTT. This gives the protein CASSSRQGQSPLHF.

V usage is TRBV2 and J usage is TRBJ1-5; possibly TRBD1 for D (5 bases). The CDR3 covers 15 residues. Trimming took 7 bases from V and 3 from J, leaving 16 bases between them. Per the germline V gene, CDR1 is SNHLY and CDR2 is FYNNEI. CDR3 region: CASTTDSLHNQPQHF. CDR3 bases: TGTGCCAGCACCACAGACAGCCTCCACAATCAGCCCCAGCATTTT.

This sequence joins TRBV20-1 and TRBJ2-1; 12 bases align to TRBD2. Germline V gives CDR1 DFQATT, CDR2 SNEGSKA (reference sequence). The CDR3 spans 11 residues. In nucleotides, the CDR3 is TGCAGGGGGACTAGCGGGAATGAGCAGTTCTTC. Its translation is CRGTSGNEQFF.

This chain joins TRBV6-1 and TRBJ2-5; D is undetermined. The ends were cut back, 4 bases at V and 2 bases at J, with 8 bases in the middle. The germline V gene has CDR1 MNHNS and CDR2 SASEGT. The CDR3 totals 13 residues. CDR3 loop: CASSVTEQETQYF. The CDR3 DNA sequence: TGTGCCAGCAGTGTCACAGAGCAAGAGACCCAGTACTTC.

This clonotype was seen ten or more times. The V and J genes are TRBV15 and TRBJ2-3, with unresolved D. The length of the CDR3 is 13 residues. Deletions cut 3 bases from V and 1 base from J, with 5 bases between. The germline V gene has CDR1 LNHNV and CDR2 YYDKDF (reference sequence). The CDR3 DNA is TGTGCCACCAGCAGGGATCGCACAGATACGCAGTATTTT. It codes for CATSRDRTDTQYF.

This clonotype has more than one count but fewer than ten. This rearrangement joins TRBV20-1 to TRBJ2-5; 10 bases are a match to TRBD2. J lost 7 bases, V lost 6 bases, and 14 bases had no gene match. CDR1 and CDR2 from the germline V gene are DFQATT and SNEGSKA (reference sequence). The CDR3 totals 15 residues. The CDR3 nucleotides read TGCAGTGCCCCCGGGCTAGCGGGAGTCCCGGGGACCCAGTACTTC. Encoded protein: CSAPGLAGVPGTQYF.

The J gene is TRBJ2-2, the V gene TRBV20-1; D call uncertain. Per germline, CDR1 DFQATT and CDR2 SNEGSKA (reference sequence). Trimming took off 0 bases at V and 5 bases at J, with 19 bases between the two ends. CDR3 length: 17 amino acids. The CDR3: CSARDSLKSRNTGELFF. The CDR3 DNA sequence: TGCAGTGCTAGAGACAGCCTGAAGTCCCGAAATACCGGGGAGCTGTTTTTT.

This clonotype was observed at least ten times. Sequence at one end of the junction differs from germline and may be a read error. The chain carries TRBV7-2 and TRBJ2-3, with D unresolved. Germline V lookup: CDR1 SGHTA, CDR2 FQGNSA. The CDR3 loop spans 15 amino acids. This chain's CDR3 is CASSLVAQSRDTQYF. As DNA, the CDR3 is TGTGCCAGCAGCTTAGTGGCTCAAAGCAGAGATACGCAGTATTTT.

At least ten counts were recorded for this clonotype. The CDR3 region is CASRTDRFNEQFF. In nucleotides, the CDR3 is TGTGCCAGCAGAACCGACAGGTTTAATGAGCAGTTCTTC. V is TRBV25-1 and J is TRBJ2-1; D is perhaps TRBD1 (6 bases). Germline CDR1 reads MGHDK; CDR2 reads SYGVNS. The V end was cut by 6 bases, the J end by 7 bases, with 13 bases between. This CDR3 contains 13 residues.

This chain joins TRBV28 and TRBJ2-1; 10 nucleotides match TRBD2. The CDR3 covers 15 residues. Germline CDR1 is MDHEN and CDR2 is SYDVKM. The J segment lost 3 bases and the V segment lost 8 bases, leaving 7 bases of the junction unmatched. CDR3 sequence reads: CASVSSGSFYNEQFF. DNA for the CDR3: TGTGCCAGCGTCTCTAGCGGGAGCTTCTACAATGAGCAGTTCTTC.

This clonotype was seen repeatedly, ten times or more. CDR3 bases: TGTGCCAGCAGCCGAGGGGACAGCGCTAATGAAAAACTGTTTTTT. Encoded protein: CASSRGDSANEKLFF. The chain is built from TRBV2 and TRBJ1-4; 7 bases map to TRBD1. The CDR3 loop spans 15 amino acids. Trimming at V came to 6 bases and at J to 3 bases, leaving 7 bases not matched to a gene. Germline V gene data show CDR1 as SNHLY and CDR2 as FYNNEI. Variable domain in full (rest from reference TRBV2 and TRBJ1-4): EPEVTQTPSHQVTQMGQEVILRCVPISNHLYFYWYRQILGQKVEFLVSFYNNEISEKSEIFDDQFSVERPDGSNFTLKIRSTKLEDSAMYFCASSRGDSANEKLFFGSGTQLSVL.

This clonotype was seen a few times. The chain is built from TRBV7-9 and TRBJ1-6; a possible D gene is TRBD1 (5 bases). CDR1 is SEHNR, CDR2 FQNEAQ, per germline (reference sequence). This CDR3 region has 18 residues. Trimming cost V 1 base and J 3 bases, with 16 bases left between them. CDR3 amino acids: CASSLEVGTGNYNSPLHF. CDR3 DNA sequence: TGTGCCAGCAGCTTAGAGGTCGGGACGGGAAACTATAATTCACCCCTCCACTTT.

This clonotype has more than one count but fewer than ten. The rearrangement joins TRBV12-3 or TRBV12-4 to TRBJ1-5, with 8 bases identical to TRBD1. This CDR3 is 14 amino acids long. V was clipped by 7 bases and J by 2 bases; unmatched bases: 4. This chain's CDR3 is CASNQDRGNQPQHF. CDR3 DNA sequence: TGTGCCAGCAACCAGGACAGGGGCAATCAGCCCCAGCATTTT.

This clonotype was seen ten or more times. V is TRBV5-1 and J is TRBJ2-7; no clear D. The V end lost 4 bases, the J end lost 0 bases, and 20 bases lay between the germline ends. This CDR3 has 17 residues. Germline values: CDR1 SGHRS, CDR2 YFSETQ. DNA of the CDR3: TGCGCCAGCAGCCCAAATATCAGAACCCGCACCTCCTACGAGCAGTACTTC. This sequence encodes CASSPNIRTRTSYEQYF.

The table lists this clonotype with a few counts. The chain has TRBV9 and TRBJ2-2; TRBD1 agrees at 9 bases. The V gene's germline CDR1 is SGDLS and CDR2 YYNGEE. The CDR3 length is 15 residues. Trimming took 6 bases from V and 3 from J; bases not matched to a gene: 6. The CDR3 loop is CASNRGDRDTGELFF. CDR3 nucleotide sequence: TGTGCCAGCAACCGAGGGGACAGGGACACCGGGGAGCTGTTTTTT.

This clonotype was seen a handful of times. The chain's CDR3 is CASSLEGQGGTDTQYF. CDR3 nucleotide sequence: TGTGCCAGCAGCTTAGAGGGACAGGGTGGCACAGATACGCAGTATTTT. The J gene is TRBJ2-3, the V gene TRBV7-8; 9 nucleotides line up with TRBD1. The CDR3 sequence is 16 residues long. V shed 1 base and J 1 base; nucleotides not matched to a gene: 3. The germline V gene has CDR1 SGHVS and CDR2 FQNEAQ. The full variable domain, its missing parts supplied by reference TRBV7-8 and TRBJ2-3, is GAGVSQSPRYKVAKRGQDVALRCDPISGHVSLFWYQQALGQGPEFLTYFQNEAQLDKSGLPSDRFFAERPEGSVSTLKIQRTQQEDSAVYLCASSLEGQGGTDTQYFGPGTRLTVL.

The table lists this clonotype with a count of one. The chain carries TRBV7-9 and TRBJ2-7, with no clear D. The CDR3 has 14 amino acids. V was cut by 1 base and J by 5 bases, with 12 bases left in between. CDR1 SEHNR and CDR2 FQNEAQ come from the germline V gene (reference sequence). CDR3 region: CASSLGVSSHEQYF. CDR3 in DNA: TGTGCCAGCAGCTTAGGTGTCAGTTCCCACGAGCAGTACTTC.

V usage is TRBV6-1 and J usage is TRBJ2-7, with TRBD2 matching 7 bases. Per germline, CDR1 MNHNS and CDR2 SASEGT. This CDR3 contains 14 residues. J was trimmed by 3 bases and V by 4 bases; bases with no gene match: 6. CDR3 nucleotides: TGTGCCAGCAGTGCCCCCGGACTAGTCTACGAGCAGTACTTC. Translation: CASSAPGLVYEQYF.